This T cell receptor (beta chain) was found in a study of blood T cell repertoires in COVID-19. Study-level background: Specimens from acute and convalescent COVID-19 originated in the United States, Italy and Spain. The analysed material was cDNA or gDNA that came from T cells, B-cell-depleted T cells, or PBMCs.

Trimming removed 10 bases at V and 6 bases at J, with 19 bases between. The germline CDR1 and CDR2 sequences are SNHLY and FYNNEI. CDR3 length: 14 amino acids. This clone was counted many times. Authors' analysis steps: Amplifying reference gene primers gave estimates of nucleated cell counts. Assay used: immunoSEQ multiplex PCR; TCRdb lists only in-frame clones, some missing. The V and J calls and clone size were taken over from that table, and D and trimming were inferred from the DNA. The table records around 250,000 clones, roughly 89% of them present only once. The sample comprised peripheral blood. The chain is built from TRBV2 and TRBJ1-5; possible D gene TRBD1, 6 bases. This clonotype was obtained from a woman aged 25-40 years with active or convalescent COVID-19. CDR3 bases: TGTGCCACCGGGGGGACAATTGGACGTCAGCCCCAGCATTTT. Its translation: CATGGTIGRQPQHF.